This T cell receptor beta chain is from a study of Ad26.COV2.S vaccination and SARS-CoV-2 variants. This clone has more than one count but fewer than ten. Antigen unknown. The V segment lost 8 bases and the J segment 5 bases; nucleotides outside the gene matches: 7. In germline, CDR1 is LGHDT, CDR2 YNNKEL (reference sequence). The CDR3 totals 14 residues. Treatment noted: some 20 received Ad26.COV2.S at low or high dose, single or two shots; 5 received placebo; per-sample allocation not given. After the first vaccine or placebo injection, samples were drawn on day 63. Study-level findings and limits: People who got the vaccine or the placebo had similar non-spike TCR breadth.

Here immunoSEQ multiplex PCR was the method, and the copy in TCRdb shows in-frame clones only, minus some. The profile shows about 350,000 clones, roughly 91% of them singletons. This specimen consisted of peripheral blood, obtained in a trial of Ad26.COV2.S vaccine versus placebo. The chain is built from TRBV3-1 (or the pseudogene TRBV3-2) and TRBJ2-1; 9 bases line up with TRBD1. The receptor was derived from a person aged 18-65 years who received the Ad26.COV2.S COVID-19 vaccine or a placebo. Here the CDR3 reads CASDDRGTDNEQFF. The CDR3 DNA reads TGTGCCAGCGATGACAGGGGGACGGACAATGAGCAGTTCTTC.